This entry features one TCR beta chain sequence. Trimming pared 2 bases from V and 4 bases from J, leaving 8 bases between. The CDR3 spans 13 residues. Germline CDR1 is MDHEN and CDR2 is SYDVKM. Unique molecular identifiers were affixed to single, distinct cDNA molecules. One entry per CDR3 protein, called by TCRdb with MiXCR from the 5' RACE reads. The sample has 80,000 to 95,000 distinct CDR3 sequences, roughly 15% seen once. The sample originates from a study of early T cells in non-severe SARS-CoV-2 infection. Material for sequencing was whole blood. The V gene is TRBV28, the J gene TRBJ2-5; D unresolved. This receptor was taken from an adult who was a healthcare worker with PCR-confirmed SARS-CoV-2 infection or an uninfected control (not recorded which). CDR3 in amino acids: CASSLPRTETQYF. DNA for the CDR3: TGTGCCAGCAGTTTACCCCGGACAGAGACCCAGTACTTC.